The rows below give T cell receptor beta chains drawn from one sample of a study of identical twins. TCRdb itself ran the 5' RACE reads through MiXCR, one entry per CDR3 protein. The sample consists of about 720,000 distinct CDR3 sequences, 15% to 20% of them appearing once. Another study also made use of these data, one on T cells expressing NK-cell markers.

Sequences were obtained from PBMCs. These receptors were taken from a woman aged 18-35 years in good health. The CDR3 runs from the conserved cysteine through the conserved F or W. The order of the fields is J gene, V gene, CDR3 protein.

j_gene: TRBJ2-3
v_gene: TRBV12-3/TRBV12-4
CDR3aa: CASSLWGSADTQYF

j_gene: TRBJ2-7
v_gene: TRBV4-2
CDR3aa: CASSPTSGGTYEQYF

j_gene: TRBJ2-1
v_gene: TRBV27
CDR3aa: CASSPRTSGRARGEQFF

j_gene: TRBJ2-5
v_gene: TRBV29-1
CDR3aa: CSVLHGRGETQYF

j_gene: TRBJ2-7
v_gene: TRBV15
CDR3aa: CATSRVSSTGLAAYEQYF

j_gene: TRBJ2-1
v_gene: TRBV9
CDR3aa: CASSVAGGSYNEQFF

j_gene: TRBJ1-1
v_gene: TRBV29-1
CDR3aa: CSVDSNMNTEAFF

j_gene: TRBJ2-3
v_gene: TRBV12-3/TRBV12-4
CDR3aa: CASSRARVATDTQYF

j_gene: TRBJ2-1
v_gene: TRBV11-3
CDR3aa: CASSPMGYYNEQFF

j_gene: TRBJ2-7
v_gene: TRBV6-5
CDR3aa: CASSLVGLTYEQYF

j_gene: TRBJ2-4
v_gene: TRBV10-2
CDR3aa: CASSERGGKNIQYF

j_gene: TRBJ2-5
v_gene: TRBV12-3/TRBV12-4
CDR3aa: CASSNPRDRVTETQYF

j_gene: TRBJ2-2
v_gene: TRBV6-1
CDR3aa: CASSDWQRNTGELFF

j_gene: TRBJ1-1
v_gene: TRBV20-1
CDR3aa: CSATIYRGQDFF

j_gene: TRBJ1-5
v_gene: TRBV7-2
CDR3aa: CASSHGTMPQPQHF

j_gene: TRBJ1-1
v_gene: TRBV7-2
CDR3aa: CASSLGVPAFF